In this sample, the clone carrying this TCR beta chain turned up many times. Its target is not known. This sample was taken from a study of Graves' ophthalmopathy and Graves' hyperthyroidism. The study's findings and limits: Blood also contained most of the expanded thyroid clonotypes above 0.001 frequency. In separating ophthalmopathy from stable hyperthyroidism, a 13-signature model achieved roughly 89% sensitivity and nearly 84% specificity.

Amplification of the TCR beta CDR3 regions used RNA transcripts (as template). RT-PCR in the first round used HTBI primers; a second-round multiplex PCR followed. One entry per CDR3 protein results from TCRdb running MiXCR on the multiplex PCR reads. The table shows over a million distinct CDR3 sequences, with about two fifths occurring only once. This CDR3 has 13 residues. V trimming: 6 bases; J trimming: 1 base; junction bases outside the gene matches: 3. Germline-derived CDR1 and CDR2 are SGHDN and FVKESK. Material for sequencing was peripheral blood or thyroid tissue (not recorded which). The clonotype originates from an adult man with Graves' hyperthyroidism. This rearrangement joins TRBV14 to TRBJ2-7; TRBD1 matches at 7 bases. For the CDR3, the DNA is TGTGCCAGCAGTCCGACAGGGTCCTACGAGCAGTACTTC. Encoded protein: CASSPTGSYEQYF.